One sample yielded the 13 T cell receptor beta chains listed below, sequenced in a study of vaccination and CD4 T cells after COVID-19. The antigens for these receptors are not known. The treatment was: roughly ten-day PBMC culture with coronavirus spike peptide pools or control peptides (ViraFEST assay). CD4+ T lymphocytes from the unexposed donor were collected before the COVID-19 pandemic (2011-2018). Cultured CD4+ T cell DNA underwent sequencing with the Oncomine TCR Beta short-read assay. Via MiXCR, TCRdb re-called the PCR reads, giving one row per CDR3 protein. Here the sample spans about 6,500 distinct CDR3 sequences, roughly 44% being singletons. Sequenced input: CD4+ T cells from blood, cultured in vitro. The receptors stem from a human donor in good health.

This clonotype showed up just a few times. The CDR3 DNA sequence: TGTGCCGGAGGGACAGGGTTGGATTCACCCCTCCACTTT. Protein product: CAGGTGLDSPLHF. V and J are TRBV25-1 and TRBJ1-6; 9 nucleotides line up with TRBD1. V trimming: 11 bases; J trimming: 8 bases; junction bases outside the gene matches: 7. Germline CDR1 reads MGHDK; CDR2 reads SYGVNS. CDR3 size: 13 residues.

This chain uses TRBV5-6 with TRBJ2-3, with no clear D. V was pared by 0 bases and J by 5 bases, with 13 bases between. The CDR3 length is 15 residues. CDR1 is SGHDT and CDR2 is YYEEEE in the germline V gene. The CDR3 nucleotides read TGTGCCAGCAGCTTGGAGTTAGTCTTCGGAGATACGCAGTATTTT. Translated: CASSLELVFGDTQYF.

The chain has TRBV12-3 or TRBV12-4 and TRBJ1-1; D is undetermined. The CDR3 runs 15 residues. V was shortened by 0 bases and J by 1 base, with 9 bases between the two germline ends. The CDR3 spells CASSLAKHENTEAFF. CDR3 nucleotide sequence: TGTGCCAGCAGTTTAGCGAAGCACGAGAACACTGAAGCTTTCTTT.

The chain uses TRBV20-1 and TRBJ2-1, with TRBD2 identical over 7 bases. The V and J ends lost 0 bases and 2 bases, in that order; junction bases with no gene match: 7. The CDR3 consists of 16 residues. Germline V gene sequence: CDR1 DFQATT, CDR2 SNEGSKA (reference sequence). For the CDR3, the DNA is TGCAGTGCTAGAGATGCGCGGGCGGGGGCCTACAATGAGCAGTTCTTC. It codes for CSARDARAGAYNEQFF.

The rearrangement joins TRBV12-3 or TRBV12-4 to TRBJ1-5; D ambiguous. V lost 5 bases, J lost 0 bases, and 11 bases lay in between. This CDR3 has 15 amino acids. The chain's CDR3 is CASSPRVASNQPQHF. CDR3 nucleotides: TGTGCCAGCAGTCCCCGAGTCGCTAGCAATCAGCCCCAGCATTTT.

The chain recombines TRBV6-2 or TRBV6-3 with TRBJ1-1; tentatively, D is TRBD1 (6 bases). The V and J ends lost 10 bases and 1 base respectively, with 16 bases between them. The germline V gene has CDR1 MNHEY and CDR2 SVGEGT. The CDR3 has 14 residues. The CDR3 coding sequence is TGTGCCACCCGATGGGGGCAAGGGAACACTGAAGCTTTCTTT. It is translated as CATRWGQGNTEAFF.

The chain employs TRBV20-1 and TRBJ2-5; the match to TRBD1 covers 8 bases. The CDR3 is 16 residues long. The germline V gene encodes CDR1 DFQATT and CDR2 SNEGSKA (reference sequence). The ends lost 0 bases at V and 1 base at J; junction bases unmatched: 7. In DNA form, the CDR3 reads TGCAGTGCTAGAGATCAGGGGGCGAAGATCCAAGAGACCCAGTACTTC. It translates to CSARDQGAKIQETQYF.

This chain uses TRBV5-1 with TRBJ2-5; 9 bases line up with TRBD2. The V segment lost 2 bases and the J segment 5 bases; nucleotides outside the gene matches: 13. The length of the CDR3 is 17 residues. Germline CDR1 reads SGHRS; CDR2 reads YFSETQ. The CDR3 DNA sequence: TGCGCCAGCAGCTTCCGGCCGGCGGGAGGGCACCCGGAGACCCAGTACTTC. This translates into CASSFRPAGGHPETQYF.

This clonotype was detected only a few times. V usage is TRBV7-6 and J usage is TRBJ1-2, with unresolved D. There are 14 residues in the CDR3. The germline V gene has CDR1 SGHVS and CDR2 FNYEAQ. V lost 2 bases and J 2 bases, leaving 9 bases between the germline ends. Here the CDR3 DNA reads TGTGCCAGCAGCTTAAAGGAAGGAAACTATGGCTACACCTTC. Translation: CASSLKEGNYGYTF.

This clonotype turned up a few times. The DNA of the CDR3 is TGTGCCAGCTCACCGACCGGGACAGGACCCGCGAACACCGGGGAGCTGTTTTTT. The encoded protein is CASSPTGTGPANTGELFF. This sequence joins TRBV18 and TRBJ2-2, with 8 bases identical to TRBD1. The germline gives CDR1 KGHSH, CDR2 LQKENI. Trimming cost V 3 bases and J 0 bases; bases outside gene matches: 9. CDR3 length equals 18 residues.

The V gene is TRBV27, the J gene TRBJ1-2, with TRBD1 identical over 8 bases. Unmatched junction bases numbered 5, after V lost 5 bases and J lost 6 bases. The CDR3 consists of 13 residues. Looked up from germline, CDR1 is MNHEY and CDR2 is SMNVEV (reference sequence). The CDR3 is CASSPRQGHGYTF. The CDR3 coding sequence is TGTGCCAGCAGTCCCAGACAGGGGCATGGCTACACCTTC.

This clonotype was seen only a few times. The V and J genes are TRBV12-3 or TRBV12-4 and TRBJ1-6; 9 nucleotides agree with TRBD1. Trimming removed 5 bases from V and 9 bases from J; junction bases left unmatched: 8. The CDR3 spans 15 residues. The CDR3 reads CASSQAGTGSSPLHF. The CDR3 DNA is TGTGCCAGCAGTCAGGCCGGGACAGGGAGTTCACCCCTCCACTTT.

Within the sample, this clonotype is medium-sized. The J gene is TRBJ2-7, the V gene TRBV7-9; D ambiguous. Germline-derived CDR1 and CDR2 are SEHNR and FQNEAQ (reference sequence). CDR3 length: 13 amino acids. The ends were cut back, 7 bases at V and 1 base at J, with 11 bases in the middle. The CDR3: CASKGSLSYEQYF. In DNA form, the CDR3 reads TGTGCCAGCAAAGGCAGTCTTTCCTACGAGCAGTACTTC.